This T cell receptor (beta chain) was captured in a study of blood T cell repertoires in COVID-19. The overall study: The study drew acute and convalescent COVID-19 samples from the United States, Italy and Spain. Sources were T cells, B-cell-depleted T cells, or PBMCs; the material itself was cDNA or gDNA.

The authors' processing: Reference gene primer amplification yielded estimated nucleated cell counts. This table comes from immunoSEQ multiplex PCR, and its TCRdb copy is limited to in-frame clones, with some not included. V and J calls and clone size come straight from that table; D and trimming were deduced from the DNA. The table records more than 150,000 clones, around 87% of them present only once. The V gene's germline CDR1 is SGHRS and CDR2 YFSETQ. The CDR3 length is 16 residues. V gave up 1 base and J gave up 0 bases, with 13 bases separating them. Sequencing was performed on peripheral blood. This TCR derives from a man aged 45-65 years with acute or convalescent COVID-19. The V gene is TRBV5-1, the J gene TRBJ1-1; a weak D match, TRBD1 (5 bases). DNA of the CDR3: TGCGCCAGCAGCTTGTACGGGGGAGAACTGAACACTGAAGCTTTCTTT. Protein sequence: CASSLYGGELNTEAFF.